The source of this T cell receptor beta chain is a study of blood T cell repertoires in COVID-19. Whole-study context: From the United States, Italy and Spain came samples of acute and convalescent COVID-19. Sources were T cells, B-cell-depleted T cells, or PBMCs; the material itself was cDNA or gDNA.

How the authors handled the data: Amplifying reference gene primers gave estimates of nucleated cell counts. Here immunoSEQ multiplex PCR was the method, and the copy in TCRdb shows in-frame clones only, minus some. D and trimming were read from the DNA, whereas the V and J calls and clone size are those reported in that table. The sample includes 150,000 to 200,000 clones, around 85% of them seen just once. Trimming took off 7 bases at V and 0 bases at J, with 8 bases between the two ends. This CDR3 comprises 13 residues. Per the germline V gene, CDR1 is KGHDR and CDR2 is SFDVKD. Followed over time, Seattle patients had been enrolled while infection was active.

Sequenced sample: peripheral blood. The source is an older woman with COVID-19, enrolled during active disease. J is TRBJ1-2 and V is TRBV24-1, with D possibly being TRBD1 (6 bases). The DNA of the CDR3 is TGTGCCACCAGCAGGGGTACTAACTATGGCTACACCTTC. Amino acids: CATSRGTNYGYTF.